This record covers a single T cell receptor (beta chain). This receptor's antigen is unknown. No qualities accompany the bases; no much larger clone lies one base away. The data derive from a study of beta chain features in type 1 diabetes (dated by TCRdb to 2016 to 2018). Regarding the complete study: Mean age, gender distribution, total cell number and subset yield were not different between patients and healthy donors. In the study, recently diagnosed type 1 diabetes patients and matched healthy donors were compared on the TCRB repertoires of their sorted circulating CD4+ T cell subsets. Across all samples, about 110 million sorted cells were examined, and cell number per subset correlated strongly with RNA yield. Regulatory and stem cell-like memory subsets were obtained from only 8 patients and roughly 8 healthy donors, while naive and central memory subsets were obtained from all 30 or so donors.

The entire isolated RNA was reverse transcribed using the High Capacity cDNA Reverse Transcription Kit, and thus expressed TCRB transcripts were sequenced. Naive, central memory and regulatory T cell samples underwent deep immunoSEQ sequencing, averaging around 3.9 million total reads per sample. Sorted cells were lysed in RLT buffer and RNA was extracted with DNase-treated RNeasy Micro or Mini kits, depending on cell number. Each cell subset was processed on its own to prevent cross-contamination, while patient and healthy donor samples were processed together. TCRB sequences were amplified from cDNA with the immunoSEQ multiplex PCR, producing 87-bp fragments spanning the CDR3 region. The amplicons were sequenced using the Illumina HiSeq platform. In the paper's pipeline: Synthetic template baselines were used to correct PCR bias computationally, reads within Hamming distance 2 were collapsed together, and singletons that could not be merged were discarded. By aligning reads against IMGT, V, D and J genes, CDR3 length, and insertions or deletions at six rearrangement sites were assigned. Clonotype counts were normalized to sorted cell number within each subset before computing true diversity and Gini coefficients with the tcR R package. Repertoire sharing was quantified using the overlap coefficient calculated on TCRB nucleotide sequences. Out-of-frame TCRB sequences from naive cells were analyzed as a proxy for the pre-selection repertoire. TCRdb took over this immuneACCESS table, retaining in-frame rearrangements with V and J assigned. Such tables are incomplete; in checked studies, under half of the missing clones stem from an unresolved V gene, and the remainder is unexplained. V and J calls and clone size are copied from that table; D and trimming were computed from the DNA. The sample table holds hundreds of thousands of clones, of which roughly 15% were seen once. The ten biggest clones cover more than 0.02% of the sample.

Each donor gave one peripheral blood draw, roughly 110 mL on average, collected into heparinised tubes. A BD FACSAria II and a panel including CD45RO, CCR7, CD25, CD127, CD95 and CD27 were used to sort naive, central memory, regulatory and stem cell-like memory CD4+ T cells. Every sorted population had a purity above 95%. PBMCs were separated immediately by Lymphoprep density gradient centrifugation and were stained directly, without being cultured. Samples were stained and sorted in pairs, with one healthy donor and one patient per experiment, so that batch effects were minimized. CDR1 and CDR2 were assigned from the germline V gene as MGHRA and YSYEKL. Trimming at the junction amounts to 0 bases on V and 7 bases on J, and the germline ends lie 16 bases apart. The CDR3 measures 15 amino acids from cysteine to phenylalanine. Only the CDR3 region is kept as DNA, spanning 45 bases read in frame from base 1.

The paper as a whole reports these results and caveats: Because the HLA sub-analyses included only small numbers of individuals, any influence of HLA type on TCRB rearrangement was left unresolved. Because cDNA was sequenced instead of genomic DNA, highly expressing activated cells could be over-represented, though the groups showed no difference in activation or CD3 levels. In all four CD4+ subsets, TCRB CDR3 length was moderately but significantly shorter in type 1 diabetes patients. The naive, central memory and regulatory TCRB repertoires appeared to resemble one another more closely among patients than among healthy donors. Fewer insertions and more nucleotide deletions at VDJ recombination sites were observed in patients with type 1 diabetes, implying thymic rearrangement abnormalities. PCR might favor shorter templates, but patient and control samples were amplified and corrected together, so any skew would affect both groups equally.

This receptor chain uses TRBV4-1 and TRBJ2-7; the D gene lacks a confident call. This clonotype originated in a woman in her 40s in good health. Specimen: naive CD4+ T cells from blood. Interpreted using the paper, the cell subset or site label stands for: true naive CD4+ T cells. The bases read TGCGCCAGCAGCCAAGATAAAGGAGCCGCGTGGGAGCAGTACTTC. Its translation is CASSQDKGAAWEQYF.